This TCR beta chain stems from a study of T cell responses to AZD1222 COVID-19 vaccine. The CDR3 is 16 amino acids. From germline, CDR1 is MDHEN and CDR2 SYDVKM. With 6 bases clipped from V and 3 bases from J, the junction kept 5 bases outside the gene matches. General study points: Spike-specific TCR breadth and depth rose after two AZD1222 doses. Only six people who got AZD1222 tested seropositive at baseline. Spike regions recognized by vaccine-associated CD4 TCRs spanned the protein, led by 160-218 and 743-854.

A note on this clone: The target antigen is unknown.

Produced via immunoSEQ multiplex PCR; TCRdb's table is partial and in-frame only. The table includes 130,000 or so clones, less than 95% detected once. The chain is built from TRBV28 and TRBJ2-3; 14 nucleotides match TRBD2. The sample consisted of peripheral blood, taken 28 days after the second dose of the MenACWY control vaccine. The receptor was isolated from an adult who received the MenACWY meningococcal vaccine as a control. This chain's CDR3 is CASSQTSGGATDTQYF. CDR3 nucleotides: TGTGCCAGCAGCCAGACTAGCGGGGGGGCAACAGATACGCAGTATTTT.